This T cell receptor beta chain stems from a study of cytomegalovirus exposure and HLA in healthy donors. Study-wide results and limits: As was reported, the HLA-A and HLA-B alleles of most subjects were accurately predicted from TCR beta sequences. Apparent HLA restriction characterized most CMV-associated TCR beta chains in a later analysis.

PCR primers comprised 60 Vbeta and 13 Jbeta primers. Sequencing was performed with immunoSEQ multiplex PCR; in TCRdb, only in-frame clones are kept and a portion is missing. The data show 150,000 to 180,000 clones, 70% to 80% seen once. Nominally healthy donors provided the samples, though records likely missed some immune exposures. Per germline, CDR1 MGHDK and CDR2 SYGVNS. There are 13 residues in the CDR3. Trimming shortened V by 7 bases and J by 4 bases, and 10 bases separated the two germline ends. This clone was observed a few times. The target antigen is unknown. This chain joins TRBV25-1 and TRBJ2-2, with no clear D. The specimen sequenced was PBMCs. This clonotype was sampled from a young man in good health and CMV-seronegative. This CDR3 reads CASTERATGELFF. DNA for the CDR3: TGTGCCAGCACCGAACGAGCCACCGGGGAGCTGTTTTTT.